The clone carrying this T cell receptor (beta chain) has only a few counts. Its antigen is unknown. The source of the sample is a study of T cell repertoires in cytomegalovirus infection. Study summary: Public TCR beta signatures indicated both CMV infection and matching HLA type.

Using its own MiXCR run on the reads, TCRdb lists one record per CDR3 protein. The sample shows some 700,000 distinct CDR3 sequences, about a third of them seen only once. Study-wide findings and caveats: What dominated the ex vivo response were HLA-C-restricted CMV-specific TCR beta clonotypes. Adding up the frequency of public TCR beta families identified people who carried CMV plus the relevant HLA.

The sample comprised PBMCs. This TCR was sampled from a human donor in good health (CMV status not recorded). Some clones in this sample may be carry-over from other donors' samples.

The CDR3 DNA is TGTGCCAGTAACGTGGGACAGAGCAATCAGCCCCAGCATTTT. Translated, it gives CASNVGQSNQPQHF. The chain has TRBV19 and TRBJ1-5; 7 bases are a match to TRBD1. The CDR3 consists of 14 residues. Germline V gives CDR1 LNHDA, CDR2 SQIVND (reference sequence). J lost 1 base, V lost 7 bases, and 4 bases had no gene match.